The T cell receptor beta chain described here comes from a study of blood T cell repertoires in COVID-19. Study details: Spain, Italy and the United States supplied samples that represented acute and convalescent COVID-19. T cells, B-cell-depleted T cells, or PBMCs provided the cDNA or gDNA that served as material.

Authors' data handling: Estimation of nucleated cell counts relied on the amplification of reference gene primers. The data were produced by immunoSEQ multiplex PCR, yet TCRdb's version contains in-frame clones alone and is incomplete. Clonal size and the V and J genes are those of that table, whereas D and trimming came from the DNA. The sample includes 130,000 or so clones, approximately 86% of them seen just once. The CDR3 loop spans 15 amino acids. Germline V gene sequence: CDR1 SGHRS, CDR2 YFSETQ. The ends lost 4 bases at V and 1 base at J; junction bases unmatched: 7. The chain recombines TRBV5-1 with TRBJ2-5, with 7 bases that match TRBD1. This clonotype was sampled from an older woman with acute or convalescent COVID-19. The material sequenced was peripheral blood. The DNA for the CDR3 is TGCGCCAGCAGCCTAATGACAGGGACCCAAGAGACCCAGTACTTC. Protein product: CASSLMTGTQETQYF.